This paragraph reports one TCR beta chain. The antigen is unknown. The data stem from a study of response to subunit inactivated influenza vaccine. Study outcomes and limitations: The authors suggested that few new T cells are recruited per seasonal influenza vaccination.

The CDR3 has 14 residues. With V trimmed by 0 bases and J by 6 bases, 4 bases remained unmatched. TCRdb recomputed calls from the RT-PCR reads with MiXCR, one row per CDR3 protein. The sample lists over 400,000 distinct CDR3 sequences, around 9.9% occurring once. The V and J genes are TRBV12-3 or TRBV12-4 and TRBJ1-2; TRBD1 agrees at 7 bases. This TCR came from a man aged 50 or older who received an inactivated influenza vaccine. This sample comprised PBMCs from blood, obtained 40 to 50 days after vaccination. CDR3: CASSLANRGHGYTF. The CDR3 nucleotides are TGTGCCAGCAGTTTAGCGAACAGGGGCCATGGCTACACCTTC.